The table lists the clone carrying this T cell receptor beta chain with a few counts. Its antigen is currently unknown. V was pared by 1 base and J by 5 bases, with 11 bases between. CDR3 length: 14 amino acids. The data are from a study of T cell repertoires in aging, cancer and after chemotherapy. Across the whole study: The full dataset contained about 10 million TCR reads. Study results and limitations: Immunological memory after chemotherapy cannot be judged from the repertoire data. In each cancer cohort, median generation probability increased across chemotherapy, suggesting thymic output rebounded. Compared with age-matched healthy donors, untreated hematological or solid cancer patients showed higher blood TCR clonality.

TCR beta rearrangements were amplified from peripheral blood genomic DNA. A mixed TRB-A/B primer pool amplified rearranged TRB by multiplex touch-down PCR. Each CDR3 protein gets one entry after TCRdb re-called the multiplex PCR reads with MiXCR. The top ten hold about half of the sample, which has around 12,000 distinct CDR3 sequences, roughly 26% seen once. The source of this sequence is a human donor in good health. The V and J genes are TRBV12-3 or TRBV12-4 and TRBJ2-5; D ambiguous. The specimen was blood. The CDR3 region is CASSLERVRETQYF. The CDR3 DNA follows: TGTGCCAGCAGTTTAGAAAGGGTTCGGGAGACCCAGTACTTC.